These 20 T cell receptor beta chains originate from one sample sequenced in a study of OX40 agonist ivuxolimab in advanced cancers. Data came from immunoSEQ multiplex PCR; TCRdb stores just in-frame clones and leaves some out. The data contain some 59,000 clones, approximately 82% of them singletons. Specimen: CD4+ or CD8+ T cells sorted from blood, collected in a trial of the OX40 agonist ivuxolimab. Receptors were obtained from an adult with an advanced solid tumor such as melanoma, head and neck, liver or kidney cancer.

CDR3 residues: CASSRQSVGTEAFF. For the CDR3, the DNA is TGTGCCAGCAGCCGACAGTCGGTGGGCACTGAAGCTTTCTTT. This chain joins TRBV6-5 and TRBJ1-1, with a tentative D call TRBD1 (5 bases). Trimming removed 6 bases from V and 4 bases from J, with 15 bases in between. The CDR3 loop spans 14 amino acids. Germline lookup yields CDR1 MNHEY and CDR2 SVGAGI.

The chain couples TRBV7-2 to TRBJ1-3; D is unclear. Trimming took 1 base from V and 4 from J, leaving 11 bases between them. Germline lookup yields CDR1 SGHTA and CDR2 FQGNSA. CDR3 length: 15 amino acids. CDR3 DNA sequence: TGTGCCAGCAGCTTAGTATCCACTAAGGGAAACACCATATATTTT. Translation gives CASSLVSTKGNTIYF.

This clone was recorded a few times. The V call is TRBV28, the J call TRBJ1-1; tentative D call: TRBD1 (6 bases). This CDR3 contains 12 residues. Germline values: CDR1 MDHEN, CDR2 SYDVKM. V shed 6 bases and J shed 4 bases, with 9 bases lying between them. This CDR3 reads CASRGGATEAFF. The CDR3 nucleotides are TGTGCCAGCAGAGGGGGGGCCACTGAAGCTTTCTTT.

The chain carries TRBV19 and TRBJ2-3; the D is unclear. The V gene's germline CDR1 is LNHDA and CDR2 SQIVND (reference sequence). V shed 3 bases and J shed 4 bases, with 5 bases lying between them. The CDR3 has 12 amino acids. The CDR3 here is CASSIFPDTQYF. The CDR3 region has the DNA TGTGCCAGTAGTATCTTCCCAGATACGCAGTATTTT.

This clone appeared a single time. The rearrangement links TRBV2 to TRBJ2-2, with TRBD1 matching over 8 bases. Germline V gene data show CDR1 as SNHLY and CDR2 as FYNNEI. This CDR3 is built from 15 residues. V lost 5 bases, J lost 6 bases, and 8 bases stayed unmatched. The CDR3 DNA sequence: TGTGCCAGCAGTCGGACAGGGCCCACCGCCGGGGAGCTGTTTTTT. It codes for CASSRTGPTAGELFF.

The gene calls are TRBV27 and TRBJ1-1; 10 nucleotides line up with TRBD1. The CDR3 covers 15 residues. Germline values: CDR1 MNHEY, CDR2 SMNVEV (reference sequence). The V and J ends lost 5 bases and 5 bases, in that order; junction bases with no gene match: 8. This CDR3 reads CASSPRQGAQTEAFF. The CDR3 nucleotides are TGTGCCAGCAGTCCCCGACAGGGGGCGCAGACTGAAGCTTTCTTT.

The rearrangement links TRBV19 to TRBJ2-1; the D is unclear. Trimming removed 1 base at V and 2 bases at J, with 6 bases between. Germline V gene sequence: CDR1 LNHDA, CDR2 SQIVND (reference sequence). CDR3 length: 14 residues. CDR3 bases: TGTGCCAGTAGTATAGCTTCTACCTACAATGAGCAGTTCTTC. The encoded protein is CASSIASTYNEQFF.

This clone appeared a few times. The V gene is TRBV9, the J gene TRBJ2-7, with D maybe TRBD2 (5 bases). Trimming cost V 0 bases and J 2 bases, with 12 bases left between them. Germline-derived CDR1 and CDR2 are SGDLS and YYNGEE. The CDR3 is 15 amino acids. CDR3 DNA: TGTGCCAGCAGCGTAGGGGGAGCGACCACCTACGAGCAGTACTTC. This sequence encodes CASSVGGATTYEQYF. The complete variable domain, with remaining parts taken from reference TRBV9 and TRBJ2-7, reads DSGVTQTPKHLITATGQRVTLRCSPRSGDLSVYWYQQSLDQGLQFLIQYYNGEERAKGNILERFSAQQFPDLHSELNLSSLELGDSALYFCASSVGGATTYEQYFGPGTRLTVT.

V and J are TRBV7-2 and TRBJ2-1; no clear D gene. The CDR3 loop spans 15 amino acids. The V end was cut by 1 base, the J end by 7 bases, with 14 bases between. Germline-derived CDR1 and CDR2 are SGHTA and FQGNSA. This chain's CDR3 is CASSLDLVAWNEQFF. CDR3 nucleotides: TGTGCCAGCAGCTTAGATCTGGTAGCCTGGAATGAGCAGTTCTTC.

The chain uses TRBV28 and TRBJ1-3; D ambiguous. Germline-derived CDR1 and CDR2 are MDHEN and SYDVKM. V was trimmed by 3 bases and J by 4 bases, leaving 7 bases between them. The CDR3 spans 13 residues. In DNA form, the CDR3 reads TGTGCCAGCAGTTTGACTTACGGAAACACCATATATTTT. Translated: CASSLTYGNTIYF. Looking up the rest from reference TRBV28 and TRBJ1-3 gives the full variable domain: DVKVTQSSRYLVKRTGEKVFLECVQDMDHENMFWYRQDPGLGLRLIYFSYDVKMKEKGDIPEGYSVSREKKERFSLILESASTNQTSMYLCASSLTYGNTIYFGEGSWLTVV.

V gene TRBV11-2 combines with J gene TRBJ1-1; D is undetermined. Per the germline V gene, CDR1 is SGHAT and CDR2 is FQNNGV. The CDR3 covers 13 residues. The V end lost 1 base, the J end lost 4 bases, and 7 bases lay between the germline ends. CDR3 coding DNA: TGTGCCAGCAGCTTAGCAAAGGGCACTGAAGCTTTCTTT. Its translation is CASSLAKGTEAFF.

J is TRBJ2-1 and V is TRBV6-5; D is ambiguous. The CDR3 runs 11 residues. The V end lost 6 bases, the J end lost 5 bases, and 5 bases lay between the germline ends. The germline V gene encodes CDR1 MNHEY and CDR2 SVGAGI. In nucleotides, the CDR3 is TGTGCCAGCAGCGTCGACAATGAGCAGTTCTTC. Translating it yields CASSVDNEQFF.

The chain links TRBV30 to TRBJ1-5, with D unresolved. The CDR3 loop spans 12 amino acids. V shed 0 bases and J shed 10 bases, with 10 bases lying between them. Germline assignment: CDR1 GTSNPN and CDR2 SVGIG (reference sequence). This CDR3 is CAWSVEAGPQHF. In DNA form, the CDR3 reads TGTGCCTGGAGTGTAGAAGCGGGACCCCAGCATTTT. Combining the CDR3 with reference TRBV30 and TRBJ1-5 gives the whole variable domain SQTIHQWPATLVQPVGSPLSLECTVEGTSNPNLYWYRQAAGRGLQLLFYSVGIGQISSEVPQNLSASRPQDRQFILSSKKLLLSDSGFYLCAWSVEAGPQHFGDGTRLSIL.

This clone was observed once. The chain couples TRBV7-2 to TRBJ1-2; TRBD1 is a possible D gene (5 bases). Germline V gene data show CDR1 as SGHTA and CDR2 as FQGNSA. CDR3 size: 17 residues. With 0 bases removed from V and 0 bases from J, the gap between germline ends came to 14 bases. The DNA for the CDR3 is TGTGCCAGCAGCTTAGCGTCAACCAGGGCCTCTAACTATGGCTACACCTTC. This encodes CASSLASTRASNYGYTF.

The V and J genes are TRBV5-1 and TRBJ1-6, with unresolved D. The CDR3 runs to 16 residues. Trimming took off 1 base at V and 5 bases at J, with 13 bases between the two ends. Looked up from germline, CDR1 is SGHRS and CDR2 is YFSETQ. The CDR3 DNA follows: TGCGCCAGCAGCTTGTCGGGCGGACTGGATAATTCACCCCTCCACTTT. Protein product: CASSLSGGLDNSPLHF.

V gene TRBV5-1 combines with J gene TRBJ1-2; TRBD1 matches at 8 bases. The CDR3 loop spans 15 amino acids. CDR1 and CDR2 (germline): SGHRS, YFSETQ. The V gene end was trimmed by 3 bases and the J gene end by 8 bases; junction bases not matched to a gene: 12. CDR3 coding DNA: TGCGCCAGCAGCTCTTCAGGGGGCGGTAACGGCGGCTACACCTTC. Its translation is CASSSSGGGNGGYTF. Looking up the rest from reference TRBV5-1 and TRBJ1-2 gives the full variable domain: KAGVTQTPRYLIKTRGQQVTLSCSPISGHRSVSWYQQTPGQGLQFLFEYFSETQRNKGNFPGRFSGRQFSNSRSEMNVSTLELGDSALYLCASSSSGGGNGGYTFGSGTRLTVV.

The V and J genes are TRBV28 and TRBJ1-4; tentatively, D is TRBD1 (6 bases). The CDR3 runs to 14 residues. Per the germline V gene, CDR1 is MDHEN and CDR2 is SYDVKM. V was trimmed by 3 bases and J by 11 bases, leaving 16 bases between them. This CDR3 is CASSLEDRLYKLFF. DNA of the CDR3: TGTGCCAGCAGTTTGGAAGACAGGTTATACAAACTGTTTTTT.

The chain recombines TRBV27 with TRBJ2-4; D possibly matches TRBD1 or TRBD2 (5 bases each). The CDR3 covers 15 residues. Germline V gene lookup returns CDR1 MNHEY and CDR2 SMNVEV (reference sequence). The V gene lost 3 bases and the J gene lost 8 bases, with 17 bases spanning the gap. The CDR3 here is CASSFGTGSWDIQYF. Here the CDR3 DNA reads TGTGCCAGCAGTTTTGGGACGGGATCCTGGGACATTCAGTACTTC.

The V gene is TRBV28, the J gene TRBJ1-5; D is unresolved. This CDR3 contains 15 residues. The ends were cut back, 5 bases at V and 3 bases at J, with 14 bases in the middle. Germline V gene lookup returns CDR1 MDHEN and CDR2 SYDVKM. The CDR3 coding sequence is TGTGCCAGCAGTACCAACGGCCCGAACAATCAGCCCCAGCATTTT. Protein product: CASSTNGPNNQPQHF. Using reference TRBV28 and TRBJ1-5 for the parts outside the CDR3, the full variable domain is DVKVTQSSRYLVKRTGEKVFLECVQDMDHENMFWYRQDPGLGLRLIYFSYDVKMKEKGDIPEGYSVSREKKERFSLILESASTNQTSMYLCASSTNGPNNQPQHFGDGTRLSIL.

V and J are TRBV5-1 and TRBJ2-3; no definite D call. Trimming left V 1 base short and J 0 bases short, with 6 bases between. CDR1 is SGHRS and CDR2 is YFSETQ in the germline V gene. The CDR3 is 14 amino acids. The CDR3 sequence: CASSLPTSTDTQYF. The CDR3 coding sequence is TGCGCCAGCAGCTTGCCGACTAGCACAGATACGCAGTATTTT. Full variable domain (outside the CDR3, taken from reference TRBV5-1 and TRBJ2-3): KAGVTQTPRYLIKTRGQQVTLSCSPISGHRSVSWYQQTPGQGLQFLFEYFSETQRNKGNFPGRFSGRQFSNSRSEMNVSTLELGDSALYLCASSLPTSTDTQYFGPGTRLTVL.